This T cell receptor (beta chain) was profiled in a study of cytomegalovirus exposure and HLA in healthy donors (dated by TCRdb to the late 2010s). Regarding the complete study: In an earlier analysis of about 560 of the donors, 250 to 350 Gb of sequence data and some 120 million unique TCR beta sequences from 180 million or so T cells were reported. An early release that covered about 600 HLA-typed donors contained approximately 290 gigabases of sequencing data and 65 million to 100 million unique TCR sequences. Of the approximately 400 genotyped donors, approximately 82% fell in the genetic ancestry cluster associated with self-reported Caucasian donors. The study aimed to test whether cataloging public T cell receptors could reveal signatures of past pathogen exposure. Using immunosequencing, the study profiled T cell repertoires from around 680 subjects and related those repertoires to cytomegalovirus serostatus. In addition to the first cohort of 650 to 750 subjects, a separate validation cohort of 100 to 150 different subjects was used. High-throughput TCR immunosequencing, statistical association of individual TCRs with disease status, and machine learning were combined to predict cytomegalovirus infection status. A later analysis re-analyzed previously published TCR beta repertoires from approximately 670 donors and added high-resolution HLA genotyping to study TCR occurrence patterns. Rather than using new phenotypic data, the later analysis identified candidate immune exposures from TCR beta sequences and from how often those sequences occurred across donors. An earlier analysis of 587 of the donors used high-throughput TCR beta sequencing to judge whether each TCR beta V gene segment behaved as functional or pseudogenic. Donor age, sex, ethnicity and CMV serostatus were compiled alongside the repertoire data. Genome-wide SNP genotypes for about 55% of the roughly 670 donors were used in a later genetic analysis, which treated that subset as a discovery cohort. All discovery cohort repertoires had been generated on a single sequencing platform. Class I and class II HLA loci were covered by the typing at four-digit resolution. Typing coverage varied by locus: roughly 620-630 donors for A, B, C, DRB1 and DQB1; 500 to 550 for DQA1; more than 600 for DPA1; about 450 for DPB1. Because of strong linkage in the cohort, roughly five DR-DQ haplotypes were treated as single units for association and clustering. On average, roughly 250,000 unique TCR beta nucleotide sequences were sequenced per donor among some 430 genotyped donors of the cohort, with roughly a sixth of those sequences being non-productive.

General conclusions and limits of the study: Strong co-occurrence of HLA alleles, especially DR and DQ, made assigning TCR associations to individual alleles difficult. It was suggested by the authors that the approach could potentially be generalized to other disease states and immunological phenotypes. In the study, around 160 TCR beta chains were listed as associated with cytomegalovirus. An earlier analysis of 587 of the donors showed that most TCR beta V segments appeared in productive rearrangements either about 90% or about 30% of the time, which broadly matched IMGT annotations. According to a later analysis, parvovirus B19, influenza, CMV and Epstein-Barr virus appeared linked to several top co-occurrence clusters. The cohort was sequenced for TCR beta chains only, and without alpha or paired-chain data the features that could be detected were limited. Correlated functional status among segregating V segments might be attributable to linkage disequilibrium, but an unknown experimental factor could not be ruled out. A group of highly shared sequence variants was considered likely to be a technical artifact of the sequencing pipeline. Specific HLA alleles were associated with 18,000 or so TCR beta sequences at a false discovery rate of 0.05 in a later analysis. A later analysis found that HLA-associated TCR beta chains were more clonally expanded and had lower generation probabilities than equally common non-associated chains. The only immune exposure information available for the cohort was CMV serostatus. Around 16 rarely observed V segments, including chromosome 9 orphons, were excluded from the earlier analysis of several hundred of the donors because counts were too low. Compared with the 666-donor mean, donors in an Asian-associated ancestry cluster had fewer N-insertions in productive TCRs, according to a later genetic analysis. Most CMV-associated TCR beta chains appeared to be HLA-restricted in a later analysis, and the HLA associations seemed to be driven largely by CMV exposure. Some IMGT-functional V segments, including TRBV6-2 and TRBV6-3, could not be distinguished by the 87-base-pair reads and were therefore excluded. V-gene and J-gene trimming of TCR beta chains was associated with a missense DCLRE1C variant in a later genetic analysis, and the association was replicated in an independent cohort. While some public TCRs were present in many individuals, most TCR sequences turned up only very rarely across donors. According to a later analysis, TCR association rates differed among HLA loci, with DRB1 alleles showing the most associated TCRs and HLA-C alleles showing the fewest. A few of the identified cytomegalovirus-associated TCR beta chains were confirmed in vitro to be specific for cytomegalovirus antigens. Cytomegalovirus status was reported to be diagnosed by the classifier with high specificity and sensitivity in both the original and validation cohorts. Because HLA typing was missing for some donors at each locus, association tests included only the typed subset. Sequencing depth was assumed to be roughly uniform across donors in the presence/absence analyses, though that assumption may not hold. A further reported finding was that TCR beta sequences accurately predicted the HLA-A and HLA-B alleles for most subjects in the first cohort.

The CDR3, from cysteine to phenylalanine, totals 14 residues. The entry retains the CDR3 DNA only, 42 bases that are in frame from base 1. The germline V gene sets CDR1 to MNHEY and CDR2 to SVGAGI. The V and J ends are trimmed by 3 bases and 1 base, leaving 6 bases between them. The cohort comprised several hundred healthy bone marrow donors. All cohort members were sampled while nominally healthy, although unrecorded immune exposures were likely present. The donor was CMV seronegative and belonged to the group of around 400 seronegative cohort members. A peripheral blood sample was collected from each donor, and TCR beta sequencing was performed on peripheral blood mononuclear cells. Genomic DNA was extracted from the blood cell samples with the Qiagen DNeasy Blood Extraction Kit. Library method: the immunoSEQ multiplex PCR assay. A mixture of 60 forward primers for TCR Vbeta segments and 13 reverse primers for TCR Jbeta segments was used in the multiplex PCR. The CDR3 region of rearranged TCR beta genes was amplified from genomic DNA by a multiplex PCR assay. The Illumina HiSeq System was used to sequence the amplified TCR beta libraries as 87-base-pair reads. In the source study's methods: In a later analysis, roughly 80 million unique TCR beta chains were counted across the 650 to 750 repertoires, and around 10 million of these chains were shared by at least two donors. To remove PCR and sequencing errors, raw reads were error-corrected and collapsed into unique sequences using a nearest-neighbor algorithm that merged closely related sequences. To assign V, D and J gene segments, CDR3 sequences were aligned to IMGT reference sequences. For a sequence to be retained, at least a six-nucleotide match to both a V gene segment and a J gene segment was required. Rearrangements were classified as productive when the CDR3 lacked stop codons and remained in frame with V and J, and all other rearrangements were classified as non-productive. Following IMGT convention, CDR3 was defined as the stretch from the second conserved V-encoded cysteine up to the conserved J-encoded phenylalanine. The earlier analysis of 500 to 650 of the donors excluded any sequence lacking an unambiguous match to a single V gene segment. An earlier analysis of 500 to 600 of the donors classified V segments as functional when productive rearrangements were above 56.7% and as segregating when the standard deviation between donors was above 5%. A statistical classification framework was developed to diagnose cytomegalovirus status using the catalog of TCR beta chain sequences. In a later analysis, TCR nucleotide sequences were compared against IMGT/GENE-DB human TR gene sequences so that V and J genes could be assigned. A later analysis assigned CDR3 sequences and most-parsimonious VDJ recombination scenarios with the TCRdist pipeline. A later analysis defined each TCR beta chain by its CDR3 amino acid sequence plus V-gene family, and excluded reads lacking a unique V-gene family. To address suspected cross-contamination and a sequencing artifact, a later analysis removed approximately 600 highly shared, low-generation-probability nucleotide sequences. For each public chain, a later analysis derived a clonal expansion index from normalized ranks of inferred template counts within each repertoire. Generation probabilities in a later analysis came from a VDJ recombination model fitted to out-of-frame rearrangements, and those results were checked against IGoR. Hypergeometric tests were used in a later analysis to score TCR-TCR, TCR-HLA and TCR-CMV co-occurrence, with a repertoire-size bias correction applied to the TCR pairs. False discovery rates were estimated in a later analysis by permuting HLA or CMV assignments 20 times. A later analysis grouped co-occurring TCRs with DBSCAN, adding TCRdist sequence similarity when clustering within HLA-allele-positive subsets. Co-occurrence clustering excluded repertoires with fewer than 30,000 or more than 120,000 public chains, plus five with anomalous nucleotide sharing. TCRdb holds this immuneACCESS table with in-frame rearrangements only. Some clones are missing; in checked studies, unresolved V genes explain under half, and the rest has no known cause. The V and J calls and clone size were taken over from that table, and D and trimming were inferred from the DNA. The sample table shows roughly 150,000 clones, and roughly 80% are seen once. The leading ten clones occupy more than 1.3% of the sample.

In regard to this clone: Its antigen is unknown. Within one base of it there is no much larger clone, and no base qualities were kept.

The chain links TRBV6-5 with TRBJ2-2; TRBD2 is a possible D gene, resting on 5 matching bases. Sequenced: PBMCs. The TCR originated in a male donor in good health and CMV-seronegative. For the CDR3, the sequence is CASSYRGNTGELFF. The bases are TGTGCCAGCAGTTATCGGGGGAACACCGGGGAGCTGTTTTTT.